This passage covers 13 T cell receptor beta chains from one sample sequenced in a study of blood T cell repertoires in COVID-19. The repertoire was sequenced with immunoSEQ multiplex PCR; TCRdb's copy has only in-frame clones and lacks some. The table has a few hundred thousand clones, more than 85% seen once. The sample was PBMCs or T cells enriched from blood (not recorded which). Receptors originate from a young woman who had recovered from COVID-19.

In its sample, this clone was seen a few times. The CDR3 DNA follows: TGTGCCAGCAGCTTAAGCGGGGCGGGTACTGGAAACACCATATATTTT. Translation: CASSLSGAGTGNTIYF. This chain connects TRBV7-2 to TRBJ1-3; tentatively, D is TRBD1 (5 bases). With 2 bases removed from V and 2 bases from J, the gap between germline ends came to 13 bases. CDR1 and CDR2 from the germline V gene are SGHTA and FQGNSA. The CDR3 consists of 16 residues.

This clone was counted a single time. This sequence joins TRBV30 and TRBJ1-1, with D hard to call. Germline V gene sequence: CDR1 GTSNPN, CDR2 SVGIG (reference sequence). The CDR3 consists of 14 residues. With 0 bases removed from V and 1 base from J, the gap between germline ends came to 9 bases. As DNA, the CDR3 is TGTGCCTGGAGTGTACTGCAAACGAACACTGAAGCTTTCTTT. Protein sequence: CAWSVLQTNTEAFF.

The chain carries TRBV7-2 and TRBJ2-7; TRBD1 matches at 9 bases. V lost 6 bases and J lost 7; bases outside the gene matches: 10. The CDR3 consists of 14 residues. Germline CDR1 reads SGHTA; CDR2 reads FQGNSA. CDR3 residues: CASSLRDREYEQYF. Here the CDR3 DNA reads TGTGCCAGCAGTCTCCGGGACAGGGAATATGAGCAGTACTTC.

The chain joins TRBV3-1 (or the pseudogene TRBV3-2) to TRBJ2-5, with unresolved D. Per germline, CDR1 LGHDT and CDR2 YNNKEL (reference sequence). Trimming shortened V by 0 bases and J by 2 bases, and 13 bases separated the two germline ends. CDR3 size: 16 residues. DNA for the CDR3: TGTGCCAGCAGCCAAGATCGGAATGGCAGGCAAGAGACCCAGTACTTC. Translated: CASSQDRNGRQETQYF.

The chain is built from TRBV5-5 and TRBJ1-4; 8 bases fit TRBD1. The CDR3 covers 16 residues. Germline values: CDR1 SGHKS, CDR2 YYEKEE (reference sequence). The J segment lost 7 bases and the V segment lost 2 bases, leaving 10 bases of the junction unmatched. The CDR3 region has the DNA TGTGCCAGCAGCTTCGAAGACAGGGGAGTTAGTGAAAAACTGTTTTTT. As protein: CASSFEDRGVSEKLFF.

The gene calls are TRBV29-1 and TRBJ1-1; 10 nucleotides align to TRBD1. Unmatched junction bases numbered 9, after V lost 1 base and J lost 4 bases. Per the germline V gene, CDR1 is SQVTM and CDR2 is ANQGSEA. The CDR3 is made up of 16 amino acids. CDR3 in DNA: TGCAGCGTTGAAGGACAGGGGGCGATAGGGGTCACTGAAGCTTTCTTT. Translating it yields CSVEGQGAIGVTEAFF.

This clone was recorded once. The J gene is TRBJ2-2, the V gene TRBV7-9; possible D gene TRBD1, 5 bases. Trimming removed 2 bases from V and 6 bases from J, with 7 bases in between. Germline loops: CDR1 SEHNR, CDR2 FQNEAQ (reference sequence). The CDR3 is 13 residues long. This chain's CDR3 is CASSLWGAGELFF. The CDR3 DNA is TGTGCCAGCAGCTTATGGGGCGCCGGGGAGCTGTTTTTT.

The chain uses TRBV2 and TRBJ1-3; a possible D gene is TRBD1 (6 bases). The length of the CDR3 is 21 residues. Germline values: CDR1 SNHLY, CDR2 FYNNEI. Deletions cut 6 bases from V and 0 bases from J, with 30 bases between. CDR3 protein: CASSYPDGRERTVHSGNTIYF. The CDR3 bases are TGTGCCAGCAGCTATCCGGACGGCCGGGAAAGGACAGTTCACTCTGGAAACACCATATATTTT. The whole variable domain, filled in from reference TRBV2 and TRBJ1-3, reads EPEVTQTPSHQVTQMGQEVILRCVPISNHLYFYWYRQILGQKVEFLVSFYNNEISEKSEIFDDQFSVERPDGSNFTLKIRSTKLEDSAMYFCASSYPDGRERTVHSGNTIYFGEGSWLTVV.

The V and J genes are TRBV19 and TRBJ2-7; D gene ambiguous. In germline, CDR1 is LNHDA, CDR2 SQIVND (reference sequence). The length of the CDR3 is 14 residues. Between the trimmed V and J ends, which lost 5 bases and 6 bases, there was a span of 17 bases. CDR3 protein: CASSLPGSISEQYF. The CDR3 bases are TGTGCCAGTAGTCTTCCAGGCTCGATTTCCGAGCAGTACTTC.

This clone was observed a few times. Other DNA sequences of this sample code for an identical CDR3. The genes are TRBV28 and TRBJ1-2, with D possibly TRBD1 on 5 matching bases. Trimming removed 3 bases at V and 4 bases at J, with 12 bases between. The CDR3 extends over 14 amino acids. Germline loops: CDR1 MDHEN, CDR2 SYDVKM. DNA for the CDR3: TGTGCCAGCAGTTTCGGGCAGGGCTTCTATGGCTACACCTTC. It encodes CASSFGQGFYGYTF.

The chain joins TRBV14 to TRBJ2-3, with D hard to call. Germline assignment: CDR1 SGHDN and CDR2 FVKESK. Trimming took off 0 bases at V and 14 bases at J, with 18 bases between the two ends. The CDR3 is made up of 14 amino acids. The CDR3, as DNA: TGTGCCAGCAGCCAAGAGTCGTCCCTGAGCCGTCGGTATTTT. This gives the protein CASSQESSLSRRYF.

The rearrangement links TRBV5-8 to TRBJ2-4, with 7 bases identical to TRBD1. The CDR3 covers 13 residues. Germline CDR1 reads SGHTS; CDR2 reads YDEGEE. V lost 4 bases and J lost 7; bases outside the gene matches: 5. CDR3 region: CASSTGQVNIQYF. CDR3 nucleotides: TGTGCCAGCAGCACCGGACAGGTCAACATTCAGTACTTC.

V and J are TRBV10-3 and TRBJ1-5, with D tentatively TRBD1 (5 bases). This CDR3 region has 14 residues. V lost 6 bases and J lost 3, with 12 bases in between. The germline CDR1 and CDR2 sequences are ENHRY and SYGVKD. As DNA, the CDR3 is TGTGCCATCAGCGCCGACAGTCTCAATCAGCCCCAGCATTTT. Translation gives CAISADSLNQPQHF.